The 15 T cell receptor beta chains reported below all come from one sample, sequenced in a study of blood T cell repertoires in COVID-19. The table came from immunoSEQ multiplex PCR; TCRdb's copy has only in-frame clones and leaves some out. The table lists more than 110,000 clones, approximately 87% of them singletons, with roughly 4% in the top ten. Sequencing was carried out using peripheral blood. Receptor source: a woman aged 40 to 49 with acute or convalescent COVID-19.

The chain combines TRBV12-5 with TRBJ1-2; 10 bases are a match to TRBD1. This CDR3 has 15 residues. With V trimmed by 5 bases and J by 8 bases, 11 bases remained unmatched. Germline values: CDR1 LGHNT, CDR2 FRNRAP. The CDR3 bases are TGTGCTAGTGGTCCTCCGGACAGGGGGATTTGGGGCTACACCTTC. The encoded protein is CASGPPDRGIWGYTF.

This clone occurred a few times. The CDR3 region is CAISESPPGQGRQLYGYTF. Written as DNA, the CDR3 is TGTGCCATCAGTGAGTCCCCACCGGGACAGGGGCGCCAGCTCTATGGCTACACCTTC. V gene TRBV10-3 combines with J gene TRBJ1-2; TRBD1 matches 10 bases. J was trimmed by 4 bases and V by 0 bases; bases with no gene match: 14. CDR3 length: 19 residues. Germline values: CDR1 ENHRY, CDR2 SYGVKD.

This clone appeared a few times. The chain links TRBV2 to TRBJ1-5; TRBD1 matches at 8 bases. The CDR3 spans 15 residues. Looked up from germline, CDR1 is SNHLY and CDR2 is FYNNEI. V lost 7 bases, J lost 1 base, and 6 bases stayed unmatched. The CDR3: CASTRTGRSNQPQHF. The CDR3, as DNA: TGTGCCAGCACCCGGACAGGGAGGAGCAATCAGCCCCAGCATTTT.

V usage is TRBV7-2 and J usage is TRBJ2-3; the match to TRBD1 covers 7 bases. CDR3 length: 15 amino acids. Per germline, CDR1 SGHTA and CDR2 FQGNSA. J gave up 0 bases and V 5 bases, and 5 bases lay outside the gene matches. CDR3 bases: TGTGCCAGCAGCCCGGACAGGACTAGCACAGATACGCAGTATTTT. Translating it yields CASSPDRTSTDTQYF.

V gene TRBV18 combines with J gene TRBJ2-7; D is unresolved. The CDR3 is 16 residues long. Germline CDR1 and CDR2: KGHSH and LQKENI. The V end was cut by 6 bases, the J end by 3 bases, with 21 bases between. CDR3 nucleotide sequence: TGTGCCAGCTCCCTATTACCCCCCACTGATATCTACGAGCAGTACTTC. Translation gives CASSLLPPTDIYEQYF.

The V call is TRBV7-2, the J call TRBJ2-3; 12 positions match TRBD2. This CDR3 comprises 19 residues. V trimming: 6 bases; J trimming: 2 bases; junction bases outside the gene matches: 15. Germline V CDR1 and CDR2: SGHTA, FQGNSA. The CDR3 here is CASSPTSGRLLTPTDTQYF. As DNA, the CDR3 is TGTGCCAGCAGTCCGACTAGCGGGAGACTATTAACTCCCACAGATACGCAGTATTTT.

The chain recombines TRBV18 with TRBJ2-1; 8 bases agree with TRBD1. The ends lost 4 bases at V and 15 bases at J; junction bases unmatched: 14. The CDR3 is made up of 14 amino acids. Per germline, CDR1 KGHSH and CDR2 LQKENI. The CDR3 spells CASSLTSTGDLLFF. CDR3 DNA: TGTGCCAGCTCACTTACCTCGACAGGGGATCTGCTGTTCTTC.

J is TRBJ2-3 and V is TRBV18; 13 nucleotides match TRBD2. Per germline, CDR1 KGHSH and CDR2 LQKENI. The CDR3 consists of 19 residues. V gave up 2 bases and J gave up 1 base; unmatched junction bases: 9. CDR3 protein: CASSPLQVGTSGGTDTQYF. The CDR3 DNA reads TGTGCCAGCTCACCATTGCAAGTCGGGACTAGCGGGGGCACAGATACGCAGTATTTT.

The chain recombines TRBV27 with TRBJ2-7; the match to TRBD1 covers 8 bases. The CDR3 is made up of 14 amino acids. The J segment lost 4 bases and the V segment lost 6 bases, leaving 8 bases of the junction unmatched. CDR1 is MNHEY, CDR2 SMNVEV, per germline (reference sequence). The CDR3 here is CASRLTGGAYEQYF. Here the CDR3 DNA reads TGTGCCAGCAGACTAACAGGGGGTGCTTACGAGCAGTACTTC.

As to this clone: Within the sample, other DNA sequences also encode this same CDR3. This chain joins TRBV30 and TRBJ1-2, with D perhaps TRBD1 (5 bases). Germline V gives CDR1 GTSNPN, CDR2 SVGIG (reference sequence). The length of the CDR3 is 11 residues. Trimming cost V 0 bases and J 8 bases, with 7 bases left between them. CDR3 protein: CAWSVGGGYTF. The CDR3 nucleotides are TGTGCCTGGAGTGTGGGGGGAGGCTACACCTTC.

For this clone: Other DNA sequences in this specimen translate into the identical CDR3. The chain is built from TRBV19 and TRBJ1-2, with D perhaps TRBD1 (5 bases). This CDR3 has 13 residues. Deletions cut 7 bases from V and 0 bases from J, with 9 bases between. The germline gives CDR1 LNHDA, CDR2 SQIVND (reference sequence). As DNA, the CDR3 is TGTGCCAGTATCGGGGGACCTAACTATGGCTACACCTTC. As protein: CASIGGPNYGYTF.

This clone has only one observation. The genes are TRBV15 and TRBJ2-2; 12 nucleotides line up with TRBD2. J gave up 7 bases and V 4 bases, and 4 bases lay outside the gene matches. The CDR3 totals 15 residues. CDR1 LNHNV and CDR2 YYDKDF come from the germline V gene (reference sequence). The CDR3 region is CATSTSGGASGELFF. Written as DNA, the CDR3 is TGTGCCACCAGCACTAGCGGGGGGGCAAGCGGGGAGCTGTTTTTT.

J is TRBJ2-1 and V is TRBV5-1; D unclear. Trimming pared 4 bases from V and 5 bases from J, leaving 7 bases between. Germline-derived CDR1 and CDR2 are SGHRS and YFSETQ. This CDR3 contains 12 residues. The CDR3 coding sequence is TGCGCCAGCAGCCACGCGAACAATGAGCAGTTCTTC. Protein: CASSHANNEQFF.

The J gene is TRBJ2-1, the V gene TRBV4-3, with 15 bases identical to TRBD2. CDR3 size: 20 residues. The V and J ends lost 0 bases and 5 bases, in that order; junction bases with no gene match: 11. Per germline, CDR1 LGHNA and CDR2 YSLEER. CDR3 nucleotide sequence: TGCGCCAGCAGCCAAGATTCGCCCGGACTAGCGGGAGGGGACAACAATGAGCAGTTCTTC. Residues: CASSQDSPGLAGGDNNEQFF.

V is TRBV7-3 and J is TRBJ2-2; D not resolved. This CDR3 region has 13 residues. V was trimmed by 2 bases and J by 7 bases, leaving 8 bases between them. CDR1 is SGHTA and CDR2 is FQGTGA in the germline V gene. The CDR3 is CASSLLAVGELFF. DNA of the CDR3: TGTGCCAGCAGCTTATTGGCGGTCGGGGAGCTGTTTTTT.